These 3 T cell receptor beta chains originate from one sample sequenced in a study of T-cell memory formation after mild COVID-19. In TCRdb, the 5' RACE reads were re-called with MiXCR into one record per CDR3 protein. Among approximately 580,000 distinct CDR3 sequences listed, approximately 20% were seen once. The sample taken for sequencing was PBMCs or a T cell subset sorted from them (not recorded which). The receptors originated from an adult woman who had mild COVID-19 (a few samples of this study predate the infection). Cell type and time point are not known.

This clonotype has only a few counts. The V and J genes are TRBV18 and TRBJ2-1; 7 nucleotides line up with TRBD1. The CDR3 consists of 14 residues. The germline CDR1 and CDR2 sequences are KGHSH and LQKENI. J was trimmed by 4 bases and V by 6 bases; bases with no gene match: 6. CDR3 region: CASSYDRDYNEQFF. CDR3 nucleotides: TGTGCCAGCTCCTACGACAGGGATTACAATGAGCAGTTCTTC.

V gene TRBV7-8 combines with J gene TRBJ2-6; D is unresolved. This CDR3 is built from 16 residues. V lost 0 bases, J lost 2 bases, and 8 bases lay in between. Germline V lookup: CDR1 SGHVS, CDR2 FQNEAQ. In nucleotides, the CDR3 is TGTGCCAGCAGCTTAGCTTACACGCCTGGGGCCAACGTCCTGACTTTC. Its protein product is CASSLAYTPGANVLTF.

This sequence joins TRBV7-3 and TRBJ2-5; no firm D call. The CDR3 consists of 14 residues. V lost 1 base, J lost 5 bases, and 11 bases lay in between. Germline-derived CDR1 and CDR2 are SGHTA and FQGTGA. The chain's CDR3 is CASSLSSSAETQYF. The CDR3 DNA reads TGTGCCAGCAGCTTAAGCTCTAGTGCGGAGACCCAGTACTTC.